Each of the 3 T cell receptor beta chains below was sequenced from the same sample in a study of technical replicates of blood from a handful of donors. TCRdb keeps only in-frame clones here, not all; method: immunoSEQ multiplex PCR. The profile shows over 85,000 clones, 95% to 97% of them singletons. The sequencing sample was made of T cells isolated from PBMCs. The receptors stem from a human donor in good health.

This chain links TRBV7-9 with TRBJ2-1; possibly TRBD2 for D (6 bases). The CDR3 is 16 amino acids. Trimming removed 2 bases at V and 4 bases at J, with 15 bases between. Germline assignment: CDR1 SEHNR and CDR2 FQNEAQ (reference sequence). The CDR3 reads CASSLTVGGKYNEQFF. CDR3 nucleotide sequence: TGTGCCAGCAGCTTAACCGTGGGGGGAAAATACAATGAGCAGTTCTTC.

J is TRBJ2-1 and V is TRBV7-3; D is perhaps TRBD2 (6 bases). CDR3 length: 15 amino acids. Germline CDR1 reads SGHTA; CDR2 reads FQGTGA. V lost 2 bases to trimming and J lost 4 bases, with 12 bases between them. Here the CDR3 reads CASSLGGGIYNEQFF. The CDR3 region has the DNA TGTGCCAGCAGCTTAGGTGGCGGGATTTACAATGAGCAGTTCTTC.

The CDR3, as DNA: TGTGCCAGCAGTTACACCAGCTACGAGCAGTACTTC. Translation gives CASSYTSYEQYF. The chain recombines TRBV6-6 with TRBJ2-7; D gene ambiguous. There are 12 residues in the CDR3. CDR1 is MNHNY and CDR2 is SVGAGI in the germline V gene (reference sequence). The germline V and J ends were trimmed by 2 bases and 3 bases, with 5 bases remaining between them.